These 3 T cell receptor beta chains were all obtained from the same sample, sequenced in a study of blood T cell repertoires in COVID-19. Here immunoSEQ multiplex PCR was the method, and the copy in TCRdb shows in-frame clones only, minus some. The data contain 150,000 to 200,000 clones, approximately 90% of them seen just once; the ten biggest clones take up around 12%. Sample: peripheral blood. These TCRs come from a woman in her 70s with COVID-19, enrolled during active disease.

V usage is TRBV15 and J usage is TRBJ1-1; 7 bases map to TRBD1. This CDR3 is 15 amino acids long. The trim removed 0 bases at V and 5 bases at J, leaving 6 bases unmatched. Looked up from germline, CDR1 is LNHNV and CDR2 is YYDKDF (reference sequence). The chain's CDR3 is CATSRDQGGGTEAFF. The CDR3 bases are TGTGCCACCAGCAGAGATCAAGGGGGCGGAACTGAAGCTTTCTTT. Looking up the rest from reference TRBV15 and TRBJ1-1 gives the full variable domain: DAMVIQNPRYQVTQFGKPVTLSCSQTLNHNVMYWYQQKSSQAPKLLFHYYDKDFNNEADTPDNFQSRRPNTSFCFLDIRSPGLGDTAMYLCATSRDQGGGTEAFFGQGTRLTVV.

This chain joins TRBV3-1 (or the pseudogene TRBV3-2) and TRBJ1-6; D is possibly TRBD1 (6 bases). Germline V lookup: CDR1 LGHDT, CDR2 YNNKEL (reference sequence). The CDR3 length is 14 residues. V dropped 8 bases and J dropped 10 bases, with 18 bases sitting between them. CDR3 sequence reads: CASQSSGAPSPLHF. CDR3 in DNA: TGTGCCAGCCAAAGTTCAGGGGCACCCTCACCCCTCCACTTT.

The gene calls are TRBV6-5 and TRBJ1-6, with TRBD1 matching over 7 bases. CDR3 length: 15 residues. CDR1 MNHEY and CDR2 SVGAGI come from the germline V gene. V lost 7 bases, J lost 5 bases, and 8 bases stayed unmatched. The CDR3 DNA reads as TGTGCCAGCACTCCCGGGGACAGACATAATTCACCCCTCCACTTT. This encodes CASTPGDRHNSPLHF.